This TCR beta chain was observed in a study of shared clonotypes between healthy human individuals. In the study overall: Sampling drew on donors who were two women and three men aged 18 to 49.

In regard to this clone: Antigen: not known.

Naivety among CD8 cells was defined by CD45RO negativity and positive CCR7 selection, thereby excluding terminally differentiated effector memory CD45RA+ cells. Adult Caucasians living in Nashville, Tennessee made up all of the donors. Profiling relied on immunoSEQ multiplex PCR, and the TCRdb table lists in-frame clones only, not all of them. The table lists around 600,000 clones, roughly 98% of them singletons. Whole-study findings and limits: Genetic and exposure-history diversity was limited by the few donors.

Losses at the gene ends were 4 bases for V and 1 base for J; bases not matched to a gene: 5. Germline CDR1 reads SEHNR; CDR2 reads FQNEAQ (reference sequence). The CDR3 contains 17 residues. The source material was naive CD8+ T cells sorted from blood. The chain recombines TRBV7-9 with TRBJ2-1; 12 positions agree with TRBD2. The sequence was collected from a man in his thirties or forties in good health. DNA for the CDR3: TGTGCCAGCAGCTCTGGACTAGCGGGAATATCCTACAATGAGCAGTTCTTC. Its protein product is CASSSGLAGISYNEQFF.